These 20 T cell receptor beta chains were all obtained from the same sample, sequenced in a study of T cell changes during pregnancy in multiple sclerosis. Only in-frame clones appear in the TCRdb table, and some are missing; sequencing was by immunoSEQ multiplex PCR. The data contain nearly 110,000 clones, about 89% of them singletons. The material was peripheral blood, obtained before pregnancy. These receptors all stem from a female donor with multiple sclerosis, enrolled in a pregnancy study.

V is TRBV29-1 and J is TRBJ2-5, with TRBD1 matching over 7 bases. Trimming removed 7 bases from V and 4 bases from J; junction bases left unmatched: 9. Germline lookup yields CDR1 SQVTM and CDR2 ANQGSEA. The CDR3 covers 13 residues. The CDR3 sequence is CSGQNRGGETQYF. The CDR3 region has the DNA TGCAGCGGGCAGAACAGGGGTGGAGAGACCCAGTACTTC.

The chain links TRBV28 to TRBJ2-2; TRBD1 matches 8 bases. The trim removed 6 bases at V and 1 base at J, leaving 4 bases unmatched. This CDR3 is built from 15 residues. Germline V gene lookup returns CDR1 MDHEN and CDR2 SYDVKM. This CDR3 reads CASSSDRENTGELFF. The CDR3 nucleotides are TGTGCCAGCAGCTCGGACAGGGAGAACACCGGGGAGCTGTTTTTT.

The J gene is TRBJ2-2, the V gene TRBV6-1; 8 positions agree with TRBD2. Trimming took 3 bases from V and 6 from J; bases not matched to a gene: 6. CDR1 and CDR2 from the germline V gene are MNHNS and SASEGT. The CDR3 consists of 15 residues. The CDR3 coding sequence is TGTGCCAGCAGTGACTTTGCGGGAGGCTCCGGGGAGCTGTTTTTT. Translation: CASSDFAGGSGELFF.

V usage is TRBV5-1 and J usage is TRBJ2-2; D is perhaps TRBD1 (5 bases). CDR1 is SGHRS, CDR2 YFSETQ, per germline. This CDR3 contains 13 residues. V gave up 6 bases and J gave up 5 bases, with 11 bases separating them. The CDR3 region is CASKVQETGELFF. CDR3 nucleotide sequence: TGCGCCAGCAAAGTACAGGAGACCGGGGAGCTGTTTTTT.

This sequence joins TRBV7-7 and TRBJ1-3; 7 bases line up with TRBD1. Unmatched junction bases numbered 6, after V lost 3 bases and J lost 4 bases. Germline V gives CDR1 SSHAT, CDR2 FNYEAQ (reference sequence). This CDR3 is 15 amino acids long. The CDR3 protein is CASSLGRGFGNTIYF. CDR3 coding DNA: TGTGCCAGCAGCTTGGGCAGGGGGTTCGGAAACACCATATATTTT.

The gene calls are TRBV7-3 and TRBJ2-3; 9 nucleotides line up with TRBD2. The V segment lost 2 bases and the J segment 6 bases; nucleotides outside the gene matches: 9. The CDR3 spans 16 residues. Germline lookup yields CDR1 SGHTA and CDR2 FQGTGA. The CDR3 DNA reads TGTGCCAGCAGCTTACGACGCGGGGGGGCCTCTGATACGCAGTATTTT. Protein product: CASSLRRGGASDTQYF.

J is TRBJ2-1 and V is TRBV11-3; 9 bases align to TRBD2. V was clipped by 3 bases and J by 7 bases; unmatched bases: 4. Germline V lookup: CDR1 SGHNT, CDR2 YENEEA. The CDR3 runs to 14 residues. DNA of the CDR3: TGTGCCAGCAGCTTGGCTAGCGGGGAAAATGAGCAGTTCTTC. Translated, it gives CASSLASGENEQFF.

The chain is built from TRBV7-9 and TRBJ2-1; 10 positions match TRBD2. The CDR3 sequence is 15 residues long. The V segment lost 5 bases and the J segment 3 bases; nucleotides outside the gene matches: 4. Germline CDR1 is SEHNR and CDR2 is FQNEAQ (reference sequence). CDR3 nucleotide sequence: TGTGCCAGCAGCCAGGGACTAGCGAACTACAATGAGCAGTTCTTC. It encodes CASSQGLANYNEQFF.

The chain combines TRBV30 with TRBJ2-5, with 9 bases identical to TRBD1. Per germline, CDR1 GTSNPN and CDR2 SVGIG (reference sequence). J was trimmed by 3 bases and V by 0 bases; bases with no gene match: 5. The CDR3 extends over 15 amino acids. CDR3 residues: CAWSVQGTGKETQYF. For the CDR3, the DNA is TGTGCCTGGAGTGTACAGGGGACAGGGAAAGAGACCCAGTACTTC.

V and J are TRBV5-4 and TRBJ2-5, with TRBD2 matching 11 bases. V was pared by 4 bases and J by 5 bases, with 4 bases of the junction left unmatched. The CDR3 is 14 residues long. Germline values: CDR1 SGHNT, CDR2 YYREEE (reference sequence). The CDR3 sequence is CASSGGLAAETQYF. CDR3 coding DNA: TGTGCCAGCAGCGGGGGACTAGCGGCGGAGACCCAGTACTTC.

The chain carries TRBV27 and TRBJ2-3; 7 bases line up with TRBD1. J was trimmed by 2 bases and V by 0 bases; bases with no gene match: 2. The CDR3 runs 15 residues. Germline V gene sequence: CDR1 MNHEY, CDR2 SMNVEV (reference sequence). CDR3 region: CASSLSGTATDTQYF. CDR3 in DNA: TGTGCCAGCAGTTTATCCGGGACAGCCACAGATACGCAGTATTTT.

This clone has only one observation. V and J are TRBV18 and TRBJ2-5; 11 positions match TRBD1. The CDR3 has 14 residues. The V gene's germline CDR1 is KGHSH and CDR2 LQKENI. With 8 bases clipped from V and 6 bases from J, the junction kept 8 bases outside the gene matches. In DNA, the CDR3 is TGTGCCAGCAGCCCGGGACAGGGGGGAAAGACCCAGTACTTC. It is translated as CASSPGQGGKTQYF.

A remark on this clone: Other nucleotide sequences in the sample specify the same CDR3. This chain links TRBV7-3 with TRBJ2-1; 8 nucleotides line up with TRBD2. The CDR3 loop spans 15 amino acids. V was clipped by 1 base and J by 4 bases; unmatched bases: 3. Looked up from germline, CDR1 is SGHTA and CDR2 is FQGTGA. The CDR3 here is CASSLIAGGYNEQFF. CDR3 coding DNA: TGTGCCAGCAGCTTAATTGCGGGGGGTTACAATGAGCAGTTCTTC.

This rearrangement joins TRBV9 to TRBJ1-2, with D uncertain. The CDR3 contains 14 residues. Germline CDR1 and CDR2: SGDLS and YYNGEE. Trimming took 4 bases from V and 2 from J, leaving 12 bases between them. The CDR3 nucleotides are TGTGCCAGCAGCCCCCCTGGGCAGAACTATGGCTACACCTTC. This encodes CASSPPGQNYGYTF.

The V gene is TRBV9, the J gene TRBJ2-6; no clear D gene. Trimming removed 0 bases from V and 4 bases from J, with 8 bases in between. The CDR3 is 15 amino acids. Germline-derived CDR1 and CDR2 are SGDLS and YYNGEE. The CDR3 protein is CASSVAPRGANVLTF. The CDR3 DNA reads as TGTGCCAGCAGCGTAGCCCCACGGGGGGCCAACGTCCTGACTTTC.

The chain uses TRBV7-6 and TRBJ1-1; TRBD1 aligns across 8 bases. V was pared by 1 base and J by 1 base, with 17 bases of the junction left unmatched. The CDR3 runs to 20 residues. In germline, CDR1 is SGHVS, CDR2 FNYEAQ. The CDR3 DNA sequence: TGTGCCAGCAGCTTAGGGGCGTGGGGCAGGGGGCAACAAAGGAACACTGAAGCTTTCTTT. Its protein is CASSLGAWGRGQQRNTEAFF.

The chain employs TRBV4-1 and TRBJ2-3; 10 nucleotides line up with TRBD2. Per the germline V gene, CDR1 is MGHRA and CDR2 is YSYEKL. This CDR3 spans 16 amino acids. V was clipped by 0 bases and J by 5 bases; unmatched bases: 5. The DNA for the CDR3 is TGCGCCAGCAGCCAAGATGGCCTAGCGGGGGAAGATACGCAGTATTTT. It encodes CASSQDGLAGEDTQYF.

V usage is TRBV7-7 and J usage is TRBJ1-4; 7 positions agree with TRBD1. From germline, CDR1 is SSHAT and CDR2 FNYEAQ (reference sequence). This CDR3 is 15 amino acids long. V dropped 5 bases and J dropped 3; count of bases not matched to a gene: 6. Written as DNA, the CDR3 is TGTGCCAGCAGCGTCACAGGGGCCCCTAATGAAAAACTGTTTTTT. Translated: CASSVTGAPNEKLFF.

The chain employs TRBV5-6 and TRBJ1-2; D perhaps matches TRBD1 (5 bases). Trimming stripped 4 bases from V and 3 bases from J, with 10 bases between. Per the germline V gene, CDR1 is SGHDT and CDR2 is YYEEEE. The CDR3 sequence is 13 residues long. The CDR3: CASSPEGDYGYTF. The CDR3 DNA sequence: TGTGCCAGCAGCCCTGAAGGGGACTATGGCTACACCTTC.

The chain joins TRBV2 to TRBJ2-2; D unresolved. The V end was cut by 2 bases, the J end by 1 base, with 8 bases between. CDR3 length: 15 amino acids. CDR1 and CDR2 (germline): SNHLY, FYNNEI. The CDR3 DNA reads as TGTGCCAGCAGTGAAACAGCCGTGAACACCGGGGAGCTGTTTTTT. Its translation: CASSETAVNTGELFF.